The following is a T cell receptor beta chain sequence with its context. The junction differs from germline at one of its ends, possibly a read error. The CDR3 loop spans 13 amino acids. Germline V gives CDR1 ENHRY, CDR2 SYGVKD. The data belong to a study of tumor-infiltrating lymphocytes in primary liver carcinoma. Making TCR beta cDNA involved 400 to 600 ng total RNA and a constant-region primer. A slightly modified ARM-PCR protocol with three nested multiplex PCR rounds produced these TCR beta libraries. The first two PCR rounds used TRBV1-TRBV30 primers with a Cbeta primer, 10 cycles each. MiXCR was run by TCRdb on the multiplex PCR reads, yielding one entry per CDR3 protein. The sample comprises tens of thousands of distinct CDR3 sequences, roughly 70% of which are singletons, and less than 35% rests with the top ten. Joint extraction of RNA and DNA used roughly 18-34 mg of bulk tissue that was unsorted.

What was sequenced was liver tumor tissue from sampling region 5. Subset here: tumor region T5, tumor centre. The chain has TRBV10-3 and TRBJ2-1; D might be TRBD2 (6 bases). The TCR comes from a man in his forties with primary liver carcinoma and hepatitis B virus infection. CDR3 DNA sequence: TGTGCCATAAGACTAGAAGTGAGAAGTGAGCAGTTCTTT. Its translation is CAIRLEVRSEQFF.